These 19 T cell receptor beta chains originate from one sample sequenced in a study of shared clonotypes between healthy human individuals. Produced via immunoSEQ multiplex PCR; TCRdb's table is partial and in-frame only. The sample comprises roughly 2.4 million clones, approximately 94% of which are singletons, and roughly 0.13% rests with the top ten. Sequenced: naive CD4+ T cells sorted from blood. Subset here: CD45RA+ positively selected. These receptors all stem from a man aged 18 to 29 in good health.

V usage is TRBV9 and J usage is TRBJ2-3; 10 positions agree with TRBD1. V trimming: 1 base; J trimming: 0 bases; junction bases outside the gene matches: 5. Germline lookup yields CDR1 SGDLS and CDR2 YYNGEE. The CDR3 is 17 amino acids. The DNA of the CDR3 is TGTGCCAGCAGCGTAAGGACAGGGGGAACTAGCACAGATACGCAGTATTTT. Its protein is CASSVRTGGTSTDTQYF.

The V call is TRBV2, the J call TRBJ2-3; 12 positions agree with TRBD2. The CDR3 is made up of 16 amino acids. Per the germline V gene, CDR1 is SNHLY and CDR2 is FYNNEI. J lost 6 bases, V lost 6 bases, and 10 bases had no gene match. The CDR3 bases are TGTGCCAGCAGACTGGGGACTAGCGGGCCCACGGATACGCAGTATTTT. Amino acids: CASRLGTSGPTDTQYF.

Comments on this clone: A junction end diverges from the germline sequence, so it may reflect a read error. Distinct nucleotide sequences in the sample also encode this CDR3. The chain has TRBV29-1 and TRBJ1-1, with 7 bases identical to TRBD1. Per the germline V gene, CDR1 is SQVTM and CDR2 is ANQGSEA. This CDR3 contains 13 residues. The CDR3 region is CSVEGQLNTEAFF. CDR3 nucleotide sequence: TGTAGCGTTGAGGGACAGCTGAACACTGAAGCTTTCTTT.

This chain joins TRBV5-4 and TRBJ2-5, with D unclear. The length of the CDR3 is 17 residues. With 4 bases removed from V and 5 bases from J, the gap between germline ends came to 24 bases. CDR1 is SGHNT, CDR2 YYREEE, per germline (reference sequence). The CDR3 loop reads CASSPYRVTWEGETQYF. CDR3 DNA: TGTGCCAGCAGCCCCTACCGGGTTACATGGGAAGGCGAGACCCAGTACTTC.

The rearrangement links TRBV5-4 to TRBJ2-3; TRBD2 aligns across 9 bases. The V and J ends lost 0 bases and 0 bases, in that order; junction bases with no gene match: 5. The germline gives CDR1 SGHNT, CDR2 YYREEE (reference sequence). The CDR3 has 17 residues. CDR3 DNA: TGTGCCAGCAGCTTGGGGCGGGGGGGCCGAAGCACAGATACGCAGTATTTT. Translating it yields CASSLGRGGRSTDTQYF. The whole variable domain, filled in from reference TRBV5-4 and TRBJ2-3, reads ETGVTQSPTHLIKTRGQQVTLRCSSQSGHNTVSWYQQALGQGPQFIFQYYREEENGRGNFPPRFSGLQFPNYSSELNVNALELDDSALYLCASSLGRGGRSTDTQYFGPGTRLTVL.

The DNA for the CDR3 is TGTGCCAGTATTAAGCATGGCTTACCGAACACTGAAGCTTTCTTT. Residues: CASIKHGLPNTEAFF. The J gene is TRBJ1-1, the V gene TRBV19, with D uncertain. Trimming removed 7 bases at V and 1 base at J, with 16 bases between. The CDR3 covers 15 residues. CDR1 and CDR2 (germline): LNHDA, SQIVND (reference sequence).

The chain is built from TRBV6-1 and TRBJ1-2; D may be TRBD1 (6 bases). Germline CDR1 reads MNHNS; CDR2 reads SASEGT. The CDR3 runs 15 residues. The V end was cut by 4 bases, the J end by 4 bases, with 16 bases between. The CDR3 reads CASSAEGGRLYGYTF. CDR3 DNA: TGTGCCAGCAGTGCGGAGGGGGGGCGTCTCTATGGCTACACCTTC.

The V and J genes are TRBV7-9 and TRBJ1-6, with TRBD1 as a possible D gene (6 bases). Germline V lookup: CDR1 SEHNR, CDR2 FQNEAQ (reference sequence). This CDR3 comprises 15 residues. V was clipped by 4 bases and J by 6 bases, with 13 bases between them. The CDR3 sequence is CASSYLTGSNSPLHF. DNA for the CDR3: TGTGCCAGCAGCTACCTGACAGGTTCTAATTCACCCCTCCACTTT.

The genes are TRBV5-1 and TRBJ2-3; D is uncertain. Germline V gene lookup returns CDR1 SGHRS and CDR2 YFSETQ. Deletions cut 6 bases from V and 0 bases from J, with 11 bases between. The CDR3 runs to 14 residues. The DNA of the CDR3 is TGCGCCAGCAAGCAGGCCCTCAGCACAGATACGCAGTATTTT. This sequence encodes CASKQALSTDTQYF.

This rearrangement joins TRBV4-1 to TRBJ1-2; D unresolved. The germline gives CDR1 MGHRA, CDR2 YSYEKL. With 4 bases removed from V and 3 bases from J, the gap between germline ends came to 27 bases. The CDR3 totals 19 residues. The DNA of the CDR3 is TGCGCCAGCAGCCCGGGCTCGCGGCGGGGATCGGTCAACTACTATGGCTACACCTTC. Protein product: CASSPGSRRGSVNYYGYTF.

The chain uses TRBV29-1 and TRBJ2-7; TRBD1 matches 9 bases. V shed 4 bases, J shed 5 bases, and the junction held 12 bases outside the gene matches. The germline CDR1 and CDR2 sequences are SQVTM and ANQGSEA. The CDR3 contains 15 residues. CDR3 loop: CSVATQTGGHNEQYF. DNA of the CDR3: TGCAGCGTTGCGACCCAAACAGGGGGCCACAACGAGCAGTACTTC.

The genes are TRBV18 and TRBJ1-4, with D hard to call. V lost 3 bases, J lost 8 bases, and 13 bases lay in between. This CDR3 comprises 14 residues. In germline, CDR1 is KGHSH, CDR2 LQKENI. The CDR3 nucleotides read TGTGCCAGCTCACCGACGGTCGCGCGGGAAAAACTGTTTTTT. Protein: CASSPTVAREKLFF.

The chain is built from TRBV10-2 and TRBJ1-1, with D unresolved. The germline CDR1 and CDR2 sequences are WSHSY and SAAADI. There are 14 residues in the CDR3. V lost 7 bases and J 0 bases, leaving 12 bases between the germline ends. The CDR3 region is CASNPTEVNTEAFF. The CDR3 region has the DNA TGCGCCAGCAATCCCACGGAAGTGAACACTGAAGCTTTCTTT.

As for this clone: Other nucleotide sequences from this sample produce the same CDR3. CDR3 region: CASRGRGTGELFF. CDR3 bases: TGTGCCAGCAGGGGGCGAGGCACCGGGGAGCTGTTTTTT. The chain recombines TRBV6-5 with TRBJ2-2; the D gene is possibly TRBD1 (5 bases). This CDR3 has 13 residues. The V gene lost 6 bases and the J gene lost 4 bases, with 9 bases spanning the gap. Germline CDR1 MNHEY, CDR2 SVGAGI.

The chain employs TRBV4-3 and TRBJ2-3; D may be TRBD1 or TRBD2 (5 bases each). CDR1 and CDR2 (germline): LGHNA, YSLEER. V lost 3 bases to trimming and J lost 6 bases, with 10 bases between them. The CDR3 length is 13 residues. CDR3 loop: CASSQGVRDTQYF. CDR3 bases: TGCGCCAGCAGCCAGGGGGTAAGGGATACGCAGTATTTT.

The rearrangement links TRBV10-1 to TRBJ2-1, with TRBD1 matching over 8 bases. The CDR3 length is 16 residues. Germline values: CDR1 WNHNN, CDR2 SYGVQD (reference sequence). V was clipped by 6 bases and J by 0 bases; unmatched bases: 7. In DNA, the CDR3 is TGCGCCAGCAGGAGGGACAGGATAAGCTCCTACAATGAGCAGTTCTTC. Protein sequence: CASRRDRISSYNEQFF.

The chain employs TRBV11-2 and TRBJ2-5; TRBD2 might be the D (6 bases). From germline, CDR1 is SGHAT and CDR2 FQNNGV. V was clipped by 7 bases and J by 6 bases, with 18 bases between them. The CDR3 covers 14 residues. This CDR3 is CASTDSAGRKTQYF. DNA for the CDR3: TGTGCCAGCACGGATAGTGCGGGGCGTAAGACCCAGTACTTC.

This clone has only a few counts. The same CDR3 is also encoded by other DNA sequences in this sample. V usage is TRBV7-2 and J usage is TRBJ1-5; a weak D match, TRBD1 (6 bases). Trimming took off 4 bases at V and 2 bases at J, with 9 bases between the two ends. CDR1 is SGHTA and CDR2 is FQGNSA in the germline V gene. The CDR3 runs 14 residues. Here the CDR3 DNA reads TGTGCCAGCAGCTCGCGGACAGGCAATCAGCCCCAGCATTTT. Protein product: CASSSRTGNQPQHF.

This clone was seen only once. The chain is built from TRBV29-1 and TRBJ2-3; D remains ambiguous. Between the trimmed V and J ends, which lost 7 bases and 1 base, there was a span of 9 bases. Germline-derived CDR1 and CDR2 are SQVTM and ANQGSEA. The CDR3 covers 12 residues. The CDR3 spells CSARMGTDTQYF. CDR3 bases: TGCAGCGCCCGGATGGGCACAGATACGCAGTATTTT.